This T cell receptor beta chain was observed in a study of PD-1 blockade in classical Hodgkin lymphoma. Study-wide findings and caveats: Unlike CD8+ TCR diversity, which did not rise significantly by C4D1, CD4+ TCR diversity did.

Described time point: cycle 4 day 1 (C4D1), after about 6 weeks of nivolumab. Exposure to brentuximab vedotin varied, and each patient had relapsed following autologous stem cell transplantation. Using immunoSEQ multiplex PCR, the repertoire was profiled, and TCRdb retains in-frame clones only, with some absent. The table shows tens of thousands of clones, with over 75% occurring only once. From germline, CDR1 is SGHTA and CDR2 FQGNSA. CDR3 length equals 17 residues. Trimming cost V 5 bases and J 11 bases, with 27 bases left between them. Note on this clone: Its antigen remains unknown.

The source of this sequence is a human donor with classical Hodgkin lymphoma. The specimen comprised peripheral blood mononuclear cells (PBMCs), sampled before the fourth cycle of nivolumab. The chain has TRBV7-2 and TRBJ1-4, with D perhaps TRBD1 (5 bases). The CDR3 sequence: CASSQMRTAGIPWKLFF. The CDR3 DNA reads TGTGCCAGCAGCCAAATGCGGACGGCAGGGATCCCTTGGAAACTGTTTTTT.